A selection of T cell receptor beta chains follows, all from one sample in a study of blood T cells in healthy people across ages. TCRdb reprocessed the 5' RACE reads with MiXCR, giving one entry per CDR3 protein. Of roughly 800,000 distinct CDR3 sequences listed, 58% were seen once; the top ten hold about 20%. The specimen sequenced was blood. These receptor sequences come from a man under 40 in good health. The conserved cysteine and the conserved F or W are not part of the CDR3 here. Each record gives: CDR3 length, V gene, J gene, D gene, CDR3 protein. D genes are given only for firm matches.

>11|TRBV10-1|TRBJ2-1|NA
ASSDLAYNEQF
>11|TRBV10-2|TRBJ2-5|NA
ASGIRGPETQY
>9|TRBV28|TRBJ2-3|NA
ASGGEDTQY
>12|TRBV7-8|TRBJ2-4|TRBD1
ASSPDRVLGIQY
>13|TRBV6-2/TRBV6-3|TRBJ2-1|NA
ASRTPGSPYNEQF
>13|TRBV4-3|NA|NA
ASSQNRAPIYEQY
>14|TRBV6-2/TRBV6-3|TRBJ2-1|TRBD2
ASSTEAGAGVNEQF
>12|TRBV12-3/TRBV12-4|TRBJ1-6|TRBD1
ASRTTGNNSPLH
>12|TRBV29-1|TRBJ2-2|NA
SVEGGVRTGELF
>12|TRBV5-1|TRBJ2-1|TRBD2
ASSKTGGPDEQF
>12|TRBV10-3|TRBJ2-7|NA
AIRPSGSSYEQY
>13|TRBV7-9|TRBJ2-7|NA
ASSLITGMTYEQY
>14|TRBV11-2|TRBJ2-5|TRBD2
ASSRLAGGPQETQY
>12|TRBV6-5|TRBJ2-1|TRBD2
ASSPGPLPSGQF
>13|TRBV12-3/TRBV12-4|TRBJ2-5|TRBD1
ASSLGTGRQETQY
>10|TRBV27|TRBJ2-1|TRBD2
ASSPWGGEQF
>11|TRBV20-1|NA|NA
SALLGTNDEQY
>11|TRBV6-6|TRBJ2-5|NA
ASTGGYRETQY
>11|TRBV7-2|TRBJ2-5|NA
ASRAGGGETQY
>11|TRBV6-1|TRBJ2-3|TRBD2
ASRRGGIDTQY
>11|TRBV12-3/TRBV12-4|TRBJ1-2|TRBD1
ASSPGQASGYT
>13|TRBV12-3/TRBV12-4|TRBJ2-2|NA
ASSFSQGNTGELF
>12|TRBV5-1|TRBJ2-7|NA
ASSLEQVSYEQY
>14|TRBV4-2|TRBJ2-2|TRBD1
ASSQSGTGGTGELF
>12|TRBV18|TRBJ2-7|TRBD2
ASSSTGGYHEQY
>13|TRBV4-1|TRBJ2-1|NA
ASSQALSSYNEQF
>11|TRBV6-5|TRBJ2-5|NA
ASRPQGRETQY
>16|TRBV4-3|TRBJ2-1|TRBD2
ASSQDYPPGLAENEQF
>14|TRBV9|TRBJ2-5|TRBD1
ASSVISDRGEETQY
>16|TRBV4-2|TRBJ2-2|TRBD2
ASSQGLGTSGHTGELF
>12|TRBV3-1|TRBJ1-6|NA
ASGQARAGSPLH
>11|TRBV10-3|TRBJ2-4|NA
AIGEFSTHEQY
>13|TRBV5-1|TRBJ2-1|TRBD1
ASSLGTGPYNEQF
>14|TRBV2|TRBJ2-1|TRBD2
ASSARLAGAYNEQF
>11|TRBV18|NA|NA
ATGQNMDYEQY
>14|TRBV6-1|TRBJ2-5|NA
ASSKRGRPYQETQY
>11|TRBV20-1|TRBJ1-4|TRBD1
SARQGAGEKLF
>12|TRBV10-3|TRBJ1-5|TRBD1
ATTPDRGNQPQH
>15|TRBV12-3/TRBV12-4|TRBJ1-2|TRBD1
ASRAIRGTDPNCGYT
>9|TRBV6-5|TRBJ2-3|NA
ASSAGVAQY
>14|TRBV28|TRBJ1-3|NA
ASSLRPGSHGNTIY
>11|TRBV6-1|TRBJ1-6|NA
ASISSYNSPLH
>13|TRBV2|NA|TRBD2
ASRKSGGAPYEQY
>11|TRBV5-6|TRBJ2-5|NA
ASSLVSGFEQY
>12|TRBV3-1|TRBJ1-1|NA
ASSQFGRNTEAF